This T cell receptor (beta chain) was retrieved from a study of OX40 agonist ivuxolimab in advanced cancers. Overall study findings and caveats: CD8+ T cells were the subset that, on average, had more expanded clones than CD4+. At doses 0.1 to 3.0 mg/kg, CD4+ and CD8+ clones expanded.

Points on this clone: What it binds is unknown.

No patient had autoimmune disease or received systemic immunosuppression. Clones were read by immunoSEQ multiplex PCR, and TCRdb kept only the in-frame ones, dropping some. This sample has around 80,000 clones, with roughly 84% found just once. The origin of this receptor is an adult with an advanced solid tumor such as melanoma, head and neck, liver or kidney cancer. The source was CD4+ or CD8+ T cells sorted from blood, collected in a trial of the OX40 agonist ivuxolimab.

This chain's CDR3 is CATSRDRDRGETQYF. CDR3 bases: TGTGCCACCAGCAGAGATCGGGATCGGGGAGAGACCCAGTACTTC. V and J are TRBV15 and TRBJ2-5; a weak D match, TRBD2 (5 bases). Trimming shortened V by 0 bases and J by 4 bases, and 12 bases separated the two germline ends. Germline V CDR1 and CDR2: LNHNV, YYDKDF (reference sequence). This CDR3 is built from 15 residues.